This T cell receptor (beta chain) was sequenced in a study of T cells after posttransplantation cyclophosphamide. Findings and caveats of the study: Later post-transplant blood repertoires were often dominated by donor CD8+ memory clones. Blood and skin or GI T cell repertoires showed limited TRB overlap. Recipient CMV seropositivity and CMV reactivation strongly tracked TRB clonality.

Data came from immunoSEQ multiplex PCR; TCRdb stores just in-frame clones and leaves some out. The data show 20,000 to 25,000 clones, with none appearing a single time. Peripheral blood was collected from the related graft donor on the marrow donation day. This clone was recorded many times. Its antigen remains unidentified. Sequencing used PBMCs. This sequence was found in a woman aged 60-75 years in good health, CMV-negative, and a related stem cell transplant donor.

The CDR3 region has the DNA TGTGCCAGCAGCCAGGGAGGGACAAGTAGTCCTGAAGCTTTCTTT. Translation gives CASSQGGTSSPEAFF. The chain couples TRBV4-2 to TRBJ1-1, with D perhaps TRBD1 (6 bases). V gave up 3 bases and J gave up 6 bases, with 17 bases separating them. Germline V gene sequence: CDR1 LGHNA, CDR2 YNFKEQ. The CDR3 extends over 15 amino acids.